This T cell receptor beta chain emerged from a study of blood T cell repertoires in COVID-19. Study summary: Some COVID-19 samples were acute and others convalescent; all came from the United States, Italy and Spain. T cells, B-cell-depleted T cells, or PBMCs provided the cDNA or gDNA that served as material.

The table came from immunoSEQ multiplex PCR; TCRdb's copy has only in-frame clones and leaves some out. The data show approximately 280,000 clones, around 90% seen once. Trimming took 4 bases from V and 4 from J; bases not matched to a gene: 4. Germline assignment: CDR1 MGHRA and CDR2 YSYEKL. CDR3 length equals 14 residues. The study counted Cohort 3 donors as recovered given two negative PCRs, clearance, or symptom resolution. Sequencing was performed on PBMCs or T cells enriched from blood (not recorded which). The V and J genes are TRBV4-1 and TRBJ1-5, with 7 bases that match TRBD1. The clonotype comes from a woman aged 40 to 55 who had recovered from COVID-19. The CDR3 DNA reads TGCGCCAGCAGCCCGGGGACAGTTAATCAGCCCCAGCATTTT. Translating it yields CASSPGTVNQPQHF.